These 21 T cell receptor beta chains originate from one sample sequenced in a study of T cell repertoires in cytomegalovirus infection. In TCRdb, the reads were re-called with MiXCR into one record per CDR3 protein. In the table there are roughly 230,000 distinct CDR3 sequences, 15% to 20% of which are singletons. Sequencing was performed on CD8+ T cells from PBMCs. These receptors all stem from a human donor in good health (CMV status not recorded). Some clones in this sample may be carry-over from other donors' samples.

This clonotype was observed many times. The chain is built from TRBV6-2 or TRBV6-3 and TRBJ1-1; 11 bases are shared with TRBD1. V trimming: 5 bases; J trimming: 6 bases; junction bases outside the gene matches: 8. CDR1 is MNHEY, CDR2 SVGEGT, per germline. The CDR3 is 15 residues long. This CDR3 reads CASSTRTGGRAEAFF. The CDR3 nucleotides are TGTGCCAGCAGTACCCGGACAGGGGGCCGGGCTGAAGCTTTCTTT.

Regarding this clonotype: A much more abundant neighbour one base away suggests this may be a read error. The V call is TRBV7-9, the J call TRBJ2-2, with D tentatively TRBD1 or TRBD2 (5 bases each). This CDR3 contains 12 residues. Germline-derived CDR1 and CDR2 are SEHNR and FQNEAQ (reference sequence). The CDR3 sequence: CASWGNTAELFF. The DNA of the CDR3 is TGTGCCAGCTGGGGGAACACCGCGGAGCTGTTTTTT. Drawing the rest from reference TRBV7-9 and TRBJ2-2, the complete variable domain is DTGVSQNPRHKITKRGQNVTFRCDPISEHNRLYWYRQTLGQGPEFLTYFQNEAQLEKSRLLSDRFSAERPKGSFSTLEIQRTEQGDSAMYLCASWGNTAELFFGEGSRLTVL.

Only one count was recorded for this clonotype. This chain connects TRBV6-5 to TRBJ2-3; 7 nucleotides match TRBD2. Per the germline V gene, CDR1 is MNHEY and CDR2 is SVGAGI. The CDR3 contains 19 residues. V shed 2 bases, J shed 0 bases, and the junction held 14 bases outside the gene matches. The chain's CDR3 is CASSYPVGGYRTSTDTQYF. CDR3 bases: TGTGCCAGCAGTTACCCGGTGGGGGGGTACCGAACTAGCACAGATACGCAGTATTTT.

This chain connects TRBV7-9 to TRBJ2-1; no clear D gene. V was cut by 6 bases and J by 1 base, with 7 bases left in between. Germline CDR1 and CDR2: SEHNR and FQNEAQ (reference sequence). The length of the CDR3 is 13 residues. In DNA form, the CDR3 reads TGTGCCAGCAGACCCCTATCCTACAATGAGCAGTTCTTC. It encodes CASRPLSYNEQFF.

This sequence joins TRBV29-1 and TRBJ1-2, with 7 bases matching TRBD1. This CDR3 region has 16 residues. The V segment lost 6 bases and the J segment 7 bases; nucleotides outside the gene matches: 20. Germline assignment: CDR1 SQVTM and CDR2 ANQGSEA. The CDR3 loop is CSVSSIVRQGYAGYTF. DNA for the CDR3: TGCAGCGTATCCTCCATAGTTAGACAGGGATACGCTGGCTACACCTTC.

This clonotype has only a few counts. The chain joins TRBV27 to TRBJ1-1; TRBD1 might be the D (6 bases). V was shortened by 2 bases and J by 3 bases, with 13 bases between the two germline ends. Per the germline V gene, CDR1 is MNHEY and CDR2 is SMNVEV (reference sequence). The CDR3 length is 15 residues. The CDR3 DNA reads TGTGCCAGCAGTTTAGGGGGCACAAGGGACACTGAAGCTTTCTTT. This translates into CASSLGGTRDTEAFF.

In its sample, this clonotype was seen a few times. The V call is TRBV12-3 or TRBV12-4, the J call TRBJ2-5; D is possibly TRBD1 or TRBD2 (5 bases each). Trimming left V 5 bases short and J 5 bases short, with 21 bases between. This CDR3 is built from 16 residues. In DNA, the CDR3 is TGTGCCAGCAGTCCCGGTCGAGGGGCCCGCCTGGAGACCCAGTACTTC. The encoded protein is CASSPGRGARLETQYF.

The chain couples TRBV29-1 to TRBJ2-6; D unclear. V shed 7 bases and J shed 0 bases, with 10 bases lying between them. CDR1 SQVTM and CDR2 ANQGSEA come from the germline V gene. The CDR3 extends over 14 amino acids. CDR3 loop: CSAVTGSGANVLTF. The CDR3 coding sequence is TGCAGCGCCGTCACGGGCTCTGGGGCCAACGTCCTGACTTTC.

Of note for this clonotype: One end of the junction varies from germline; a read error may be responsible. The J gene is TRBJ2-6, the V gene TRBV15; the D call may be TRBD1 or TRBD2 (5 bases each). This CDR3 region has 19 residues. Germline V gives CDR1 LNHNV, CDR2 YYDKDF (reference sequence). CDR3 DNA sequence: TGTGCCACCAGCAGAGAGTATGGGAGCCGGACTTCTGGGGCCAACGTCCTGGCTTTC. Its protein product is CATSREYGSRTSGANVLAF.

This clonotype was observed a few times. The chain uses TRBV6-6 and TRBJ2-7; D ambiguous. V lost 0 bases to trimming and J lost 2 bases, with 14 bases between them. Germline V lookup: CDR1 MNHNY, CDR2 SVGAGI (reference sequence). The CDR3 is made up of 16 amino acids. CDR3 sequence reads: CASSYSGPINTYEQYF. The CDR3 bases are TGTGCCAGCAGTTACTCAGGCCCGATCAATACCTACGAGCAGTACTTC.

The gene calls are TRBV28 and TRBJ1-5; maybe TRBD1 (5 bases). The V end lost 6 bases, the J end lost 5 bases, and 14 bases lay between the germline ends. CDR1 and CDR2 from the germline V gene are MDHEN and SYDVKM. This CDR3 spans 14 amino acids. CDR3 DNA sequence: TGTGCCAGCAGGGGGACGGGCATTTATCAGCCCCAGCATTTT. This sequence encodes CASRGTGIYQPQHF. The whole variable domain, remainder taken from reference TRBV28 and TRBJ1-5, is DVKVTQSSRYLVKRTGEKVFLECVQDMDHENMFWYRQDPGLGLRLIYFSYDVKMKEKGDIPEGYSVSREKKERFSLILESASTNQTSMYLCASRGTGIYQPQHFGDGTRLSIL.

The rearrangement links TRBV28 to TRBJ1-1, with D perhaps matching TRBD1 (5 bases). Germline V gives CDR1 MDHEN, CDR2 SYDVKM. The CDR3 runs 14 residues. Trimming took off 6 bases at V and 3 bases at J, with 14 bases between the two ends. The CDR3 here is CASSALGVDTEAFF. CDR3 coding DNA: TGTGCCAGCAGCGCGCTGGGGGTGGACACTGAAGCTTTCTTT.

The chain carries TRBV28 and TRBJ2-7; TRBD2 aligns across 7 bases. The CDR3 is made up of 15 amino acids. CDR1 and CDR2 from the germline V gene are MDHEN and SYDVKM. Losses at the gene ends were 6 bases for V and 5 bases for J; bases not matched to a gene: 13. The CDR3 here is CASRFVAGSRDEQYF. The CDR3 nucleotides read TGTGCCAGCAGATTCGTAGCGGGCTCGCGGGACGAGCAGTACTTC.

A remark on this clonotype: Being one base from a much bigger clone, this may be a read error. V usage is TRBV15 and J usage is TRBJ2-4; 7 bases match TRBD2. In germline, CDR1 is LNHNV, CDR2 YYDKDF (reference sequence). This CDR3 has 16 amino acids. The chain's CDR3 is CATRVGGDIAKNMQYF. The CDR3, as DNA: TGTGCCACCAGGGTGGGGGGGGATATAGCCAAAAACATGCAGTACTTC.

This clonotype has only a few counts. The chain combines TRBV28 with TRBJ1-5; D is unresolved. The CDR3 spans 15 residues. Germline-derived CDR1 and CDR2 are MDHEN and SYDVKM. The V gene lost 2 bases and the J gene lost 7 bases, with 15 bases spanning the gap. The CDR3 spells CASSLSTRRNQPQHF. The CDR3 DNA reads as TGTGCCAGCAGTTTAAGTACCCGGAGAAACCAGCCCCAGCATTTT.

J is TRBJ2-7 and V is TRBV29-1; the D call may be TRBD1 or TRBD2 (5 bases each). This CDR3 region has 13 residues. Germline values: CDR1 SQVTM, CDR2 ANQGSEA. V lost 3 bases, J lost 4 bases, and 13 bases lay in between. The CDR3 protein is CSVEGSGGYEQYF. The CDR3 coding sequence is TGCAGCGTTGAGGGCAGTGGGGGTTACGAGCAGTACTTC.

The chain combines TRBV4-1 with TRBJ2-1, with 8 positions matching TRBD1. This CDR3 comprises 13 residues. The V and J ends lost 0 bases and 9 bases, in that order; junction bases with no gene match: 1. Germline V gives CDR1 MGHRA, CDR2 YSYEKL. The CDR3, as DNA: TGCGCCAGCAGCCAAGATACAGGGGGTGAGCAGTTCTTC. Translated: CASSQDTGGEQFF.

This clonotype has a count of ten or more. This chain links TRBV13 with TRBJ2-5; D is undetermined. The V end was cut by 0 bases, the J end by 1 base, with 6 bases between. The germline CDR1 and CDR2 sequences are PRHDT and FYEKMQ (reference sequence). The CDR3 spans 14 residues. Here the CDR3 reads CASSLGDLQETQYF. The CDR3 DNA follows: TGTGCCAGCAGCTTAGGGGACCTCCAAGAGACCCAGTACTTC.

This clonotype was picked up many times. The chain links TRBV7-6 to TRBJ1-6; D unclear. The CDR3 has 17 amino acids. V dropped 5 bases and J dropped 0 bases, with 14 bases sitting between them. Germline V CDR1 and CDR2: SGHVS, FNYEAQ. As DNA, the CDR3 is TGTGCCAGCAGCCTCGGTCCCTTGAGCTCCTATAATTCACCCCTCCACTTT. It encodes CASSLGPLSSYNSPLHF.

For the CDR3, the DNA is TGTGCCAGCATCCAGACAGGGGCCAACACTGAAGCTTTCTTT. Its translation is CASIQTGANTEAFF. The V gene is TRBV5-6, the J gene TRBJ1-1; TRBD1 aligns across 8 bases. The CDR3 consists of 14 residues. Germline trimming cut 6 bases from V and 2 bases from J; bases unmatched to any gene: 6. Germline CDR1 is SGHDT and CDR2 is YYEEEE.

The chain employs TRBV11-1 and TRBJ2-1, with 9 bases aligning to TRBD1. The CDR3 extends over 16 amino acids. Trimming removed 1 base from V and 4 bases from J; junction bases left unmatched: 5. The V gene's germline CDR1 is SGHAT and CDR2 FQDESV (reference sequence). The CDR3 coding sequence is TGTGCCAGCAGCTTAGGAGTGGGACAGGGATACAATGAGCAGTTCTTC. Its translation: CASSLGVGQGYNEQFF.